This T cell receptor beta chain was identified in a study of cytomegalovirus exposure and HLA in healthy donors. Overall study context: The 120 or so validation repertoires were produced on the same platform as the 670 or so repertoires of the first cohort. This was reported in a later analysis.

V was clipped by 1 base and J by 3 bases; unmatched bases: 15. Per the germline V gene, CDR1 is GTSNPN and CDR2 is SVGIG (reference sequence). This CDR3 contains 17 residues. Some clones are missing from TCRdb's copy, which holds only in-frame ones; the method was immunoSEQ multiplex PCR. The table records approximately 76,000 clones, around 94% of them present only once. This clone was seen a few times. What it binds is unknown. Study findings and constraints: Under in vitro conditions, three CMV-associated chains were confirmed as specific for CMV antigens. The study listed roughly 160 cytomegalovirus-associated TCR beta chains.

V is TRBV30 and J is TRBJ2-7; 7 bases agree with TRBD1. The specimen was PBMCs. The TCR sequence derives from a woman in her late teens or twenties in good health and CMV-seronegative. CDR3 region: CAWSALGDSHKNYEQYF. CDR3 DNA sequence: TGTGCCTGGAGTGCCCTCGGGGACAGCCATAAAAACTACGAGCAGTACTTC.